This TCR beta chain emerged from a study of blood T cell repertoires in COVID-19. In germline, CDR1 is KGHSH, CDR2 LQKENI. Trimming left V 4 bases short and J 8 bases short, with 8 bases between. The CDR3 extends over 12 amino acids. Repertoires were generated with immunoSEQ multiplex PCR, while TCRdb's copy carries only in-frame clones and drops some. There are approximately 300,000 clones in the sample; roughly 86% occur only once, and about 11% lies in the top ten. The chain carries TRBV18 and TRBJ1-4; D unclear. The sequenced sample was peripheral blood. The TCR originated in a woman aged 30 to 39 with COVID-19, enrolled during active disease. The CDR3 coding sequence is TGTGCCAGCTCACAAGAAGCCGAAAAACTGTTTTTT. Residues: CASSQEAEKLFF. Supplemented by reference TRBV18 and TRBJ1-4, the full variable domain reads NAGVMQNPRHLVRRRGQEARLRCSPMKGHSHVYWYRQLPEEGLKFMVYLQKENIIDESGMPKERFSAEFPKEGPSILRIQQVVRGDSAAYFCASSQEAEKLFFGSGTQLSVL.